This entry concerns a single T cell receptor beta chain. This CDR3 has 17 residues. CDR1 and CDR2 from the germline V gene are LGHDT and YNNKEL (reference sequence). The trim removed 4 bases at V and 2 bases at J, leaving 7 bases unmatched. The source of the sample is a study of blood T cell repertoires in COVID-19. In the study overall: PBMCs, B-cell-depleted T cells, or T cells provided the cDNA or gDNA that made up the material.

Assay: immunoSEQ multiplex PCR; the TCRdb copy retains only in-frame clones and omits some. The table lists some 220,000 clones, around 80% of them singletons, with around 13% in the top ten. Sequenced material: peripheral blood. This clonotype was sampled from a human donor in a cohort sampled during active COVID-19. V gene TRBV3-1 (or the pseudogene TRBV3-2) combines with J gene TRBJ2-2, with 10 nucleotides matching TRBD1. CDR3 residues: CASSPLRDRGNTGELFF. CDR3 sequence (DNA): TGTGCCAGCAGCCCACTTCGGGACAGGGGAAACACCGGGGAGCTGTTTTTT.